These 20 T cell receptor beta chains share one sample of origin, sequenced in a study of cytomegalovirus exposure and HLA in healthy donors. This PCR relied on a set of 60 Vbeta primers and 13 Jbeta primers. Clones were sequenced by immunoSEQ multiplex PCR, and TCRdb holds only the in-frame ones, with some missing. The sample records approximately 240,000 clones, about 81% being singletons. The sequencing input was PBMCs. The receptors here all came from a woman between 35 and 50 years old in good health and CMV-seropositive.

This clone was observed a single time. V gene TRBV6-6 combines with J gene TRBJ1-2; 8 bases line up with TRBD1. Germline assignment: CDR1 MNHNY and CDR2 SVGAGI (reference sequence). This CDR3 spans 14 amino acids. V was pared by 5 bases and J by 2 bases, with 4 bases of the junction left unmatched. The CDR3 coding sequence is TGTGCCAGCAGTCAAGGACAGGGAAACTATGGCTACACCTTC. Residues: CASSQGQGNYGYTF.

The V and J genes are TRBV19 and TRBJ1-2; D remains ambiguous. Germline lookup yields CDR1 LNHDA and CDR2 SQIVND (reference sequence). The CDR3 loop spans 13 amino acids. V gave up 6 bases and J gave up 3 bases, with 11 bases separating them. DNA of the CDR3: TGTGCCAGTAGCTCCGTCCTTGACTATGGCTACACCTTC. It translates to CASSSVLDYGYTF.

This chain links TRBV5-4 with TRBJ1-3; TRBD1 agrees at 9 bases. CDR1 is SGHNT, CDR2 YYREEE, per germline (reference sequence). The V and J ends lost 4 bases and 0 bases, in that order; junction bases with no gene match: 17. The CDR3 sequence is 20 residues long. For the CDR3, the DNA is TGTGCCAGCAGCACGCGAGCCGGGACAGGGTGGACAAGCTCTGGAAACACCATATATTTT. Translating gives CASSTRAGTGWTSSGNTIYF.

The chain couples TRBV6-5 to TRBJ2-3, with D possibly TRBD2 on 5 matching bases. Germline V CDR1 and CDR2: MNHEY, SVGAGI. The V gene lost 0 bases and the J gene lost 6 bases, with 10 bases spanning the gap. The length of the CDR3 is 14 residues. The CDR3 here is CASSYSEAADTQYF. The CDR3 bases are TGTGCCAGCAGTTACTCAGAAGCGGCGGATACGCAGTATTTT.

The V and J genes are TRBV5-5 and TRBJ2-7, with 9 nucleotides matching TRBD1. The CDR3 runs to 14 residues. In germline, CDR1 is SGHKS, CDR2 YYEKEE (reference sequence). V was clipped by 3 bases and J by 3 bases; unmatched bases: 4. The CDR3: CASSSGQGFYEQYF. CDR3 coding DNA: TGTGCCAGCAGCTCGGGACAGGGTTTCTACGAGCAGTACTTC. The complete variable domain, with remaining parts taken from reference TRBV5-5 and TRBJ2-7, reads DAGVTQSPTHLIKTRGQQVTLRCSPISGHKSVSWYQQVLGQGPQFIFQYYEKEERGRGNFPDRFSARQFPNYSSELNVNALLLGDSALYLCASSSGQGFYEQYFGPGTRLTVT.

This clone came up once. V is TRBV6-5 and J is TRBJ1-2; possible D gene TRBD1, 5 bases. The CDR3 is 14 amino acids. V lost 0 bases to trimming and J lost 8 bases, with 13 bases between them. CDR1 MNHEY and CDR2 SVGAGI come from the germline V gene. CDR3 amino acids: CASSYSTAGWGYTF. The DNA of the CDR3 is TGTGCCAGCAGTTACTCGACAGCAGGGTGGGGCTACACCTTC.

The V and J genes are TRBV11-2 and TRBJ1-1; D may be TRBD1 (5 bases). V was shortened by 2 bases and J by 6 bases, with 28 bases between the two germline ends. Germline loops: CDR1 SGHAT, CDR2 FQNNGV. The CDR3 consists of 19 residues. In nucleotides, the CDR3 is TGTGCCAGCAGCTTAAGAGAATTATTGATAGGGCAGGGCAGTGCTGAAGCTTTCTTT. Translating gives CASSLRELLIGQGSAEAFF.

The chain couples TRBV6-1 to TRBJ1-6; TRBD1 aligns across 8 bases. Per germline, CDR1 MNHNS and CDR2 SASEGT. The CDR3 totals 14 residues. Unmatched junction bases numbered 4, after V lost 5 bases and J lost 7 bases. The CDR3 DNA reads TGTGCCAGCAGTCAAGGGACAGGCAATTCACCCCTCCACTTT. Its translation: CASSQGTGNSPLHF.

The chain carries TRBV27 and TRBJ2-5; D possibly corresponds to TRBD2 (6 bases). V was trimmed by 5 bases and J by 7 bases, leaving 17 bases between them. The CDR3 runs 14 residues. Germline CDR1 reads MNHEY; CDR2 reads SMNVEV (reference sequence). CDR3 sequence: CASSIGGNPRTQYF. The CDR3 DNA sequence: TGTGCCAGCAGTATAGGCGGGAACCCAAGGACCCAGTACTTC.

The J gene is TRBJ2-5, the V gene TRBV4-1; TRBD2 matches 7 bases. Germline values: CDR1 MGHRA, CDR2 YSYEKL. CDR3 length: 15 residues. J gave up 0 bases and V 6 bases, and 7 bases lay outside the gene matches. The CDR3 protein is CASSLSGRYQETQYF. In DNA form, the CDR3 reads TGCGCCAGCAGTCTGTCCGGGAGGTACCAAGAGACCCAGTACTTC.

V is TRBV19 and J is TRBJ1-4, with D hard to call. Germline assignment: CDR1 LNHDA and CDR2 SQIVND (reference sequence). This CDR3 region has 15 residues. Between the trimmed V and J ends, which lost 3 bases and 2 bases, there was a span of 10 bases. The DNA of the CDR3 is TGTGCCAGTAGTATTGTCGGGATGACTAATGAAAAACTGTTTTTT. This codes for CASSIVGMTNEKLFF.

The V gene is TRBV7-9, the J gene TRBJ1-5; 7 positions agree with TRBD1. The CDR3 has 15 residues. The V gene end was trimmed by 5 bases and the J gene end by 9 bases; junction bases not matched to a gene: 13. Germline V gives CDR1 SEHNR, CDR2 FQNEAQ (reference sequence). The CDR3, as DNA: TGTGCCAGCAGCAACGAGGGGGACAGCCAGTGGCCCCAGCATTTT. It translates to CASSNEGDSQWPQHF.

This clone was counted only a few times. The CDR3 DNA reads TGTGCCAGCAGCTTAGGAGAGAACACTGAAGCTTTCTTT. As protein: CASSLGENTEAFF. The chain links TRBV11-3 to TRBJ1-1, with no clear D. In germline, CDR1 is SGHNT, CDR2 YENEEA. V was cut by 1 base and J by 1 base, with 4 bases left in between. The CDR3 spans 13 residues.

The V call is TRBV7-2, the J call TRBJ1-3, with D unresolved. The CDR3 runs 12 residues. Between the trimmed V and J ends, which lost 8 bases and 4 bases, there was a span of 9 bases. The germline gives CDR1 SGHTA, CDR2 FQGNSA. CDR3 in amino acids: CASGLWGNTIYF. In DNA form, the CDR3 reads TGTGCCAGCGGACTGTGGGGAAACACCATATATTTT.

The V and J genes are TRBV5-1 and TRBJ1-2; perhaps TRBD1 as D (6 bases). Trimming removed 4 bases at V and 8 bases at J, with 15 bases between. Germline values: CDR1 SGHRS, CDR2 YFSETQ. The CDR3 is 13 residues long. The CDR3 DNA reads TGCGCCAGCAGCCCTGAGCAGGGGATCGGCTACACCTTC. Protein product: CASSPEQGIGYTF.

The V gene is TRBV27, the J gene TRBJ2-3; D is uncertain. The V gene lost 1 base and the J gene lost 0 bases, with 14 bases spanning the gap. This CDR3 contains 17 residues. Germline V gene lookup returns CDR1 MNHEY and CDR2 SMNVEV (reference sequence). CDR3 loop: CASSLFRWQASTDTQYF. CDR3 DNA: TGTGCCAGCAGTTTATTCCGGTGGCAGGCTAGCACAGATACGCAGTATTTT.

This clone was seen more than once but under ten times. The CDR3: CASSPRGDMRGSLTEAFF. The CDR3 DNA is TGCGCCAGCAGCCCTAGAGGTGATATGCGGGGGTCGCTCACTGAAGCTTTCTTT. This chain joins TRBV5-1 and TRBJ1-1, with a tentative D call TRBD1 (5 bases). V was cut by 4 bases and J by 4 bases, with 26 bases left in between. Germline-derived CDR1 and CDR2 are SGHRS and YFSETQ. The CDR3 length is 18 residues.

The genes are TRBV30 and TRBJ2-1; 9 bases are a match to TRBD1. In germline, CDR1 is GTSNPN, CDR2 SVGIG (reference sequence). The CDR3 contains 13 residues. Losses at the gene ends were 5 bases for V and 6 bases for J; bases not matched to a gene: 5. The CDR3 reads CAWHRQGGNEQFF. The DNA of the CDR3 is TGTGCCTGGCATCGACAGGGGGGCAATGAGCAGTTCTTC.

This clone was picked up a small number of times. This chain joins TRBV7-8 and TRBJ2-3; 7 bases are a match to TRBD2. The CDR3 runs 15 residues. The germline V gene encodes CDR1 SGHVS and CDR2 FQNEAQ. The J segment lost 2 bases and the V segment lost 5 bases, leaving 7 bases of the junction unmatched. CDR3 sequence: CASSPLAANTDTQYF. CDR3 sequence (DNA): TGTGCCAGCAGCCCTCTAGCGGCTAACACAGATACGCAGTATTTT.

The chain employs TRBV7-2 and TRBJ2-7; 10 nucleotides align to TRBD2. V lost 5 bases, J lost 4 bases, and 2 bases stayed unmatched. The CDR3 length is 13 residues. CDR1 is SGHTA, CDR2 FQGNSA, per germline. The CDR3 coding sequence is TGTGCCAGCAGCGCTAGCGGGGGATACGAGCAGTACTTC. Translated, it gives CASSASGGYEQYF.